This T cell receptor beta chain was profiled in a study of blood T cells in healthy people across ages. Through a sample-barcoded 5' primer and a J-beta primer mix, a second PCR was run for roughly 6 to 11 cycles. TCRdb ran MiXCR on the 5' RACE reads and lists one entry per CDR3 protein. The data hold around 700,000 distinct CDR3 sequences, with 20% to 25% observed a single time. CDR3 length: 15 residues. With V trimmed by 7 bases and J by 8 bases, 13 bases remained unmatched. Looked up from germline, CDR1 is MGHDK and CDR2 is SYGVNS. These same records also appear under a second study, on T cells of mothers and their children.

The chain joins TRBV25-1 to TRBJ1-4; 7 positions agree with TRBD1. The TCR was taken from a boy between 10 and 17 years old in good health. Sequences were obtained from blood. The CDR3 region has the DNA TGTGCCAGCAAGGGAACCGAGACAGGGAACGAAAAACTGTTTTTT. Protein: CASKGTETGNEKLFF.